The following is a T cell receptor (beta chain) sequence with its context. The target of this receptor is not known. Per-base qualities were not stored, and no clone one base away is much larger. Based on the germline V gene (reference sequence), the CDR1 and CDR2 sequences are LNHDA and SQIVND. The CDR3 starts with the cysteine, ends with the phenylalanine, and has 14 residues. The only DNA kept is the CDR3, 42 bases in frame from the first base. Cut back by 4 bases and 6 bases, the V and J ends lie 13 bases apart. The data derive from a study of cytomegalovirus exposure and HLA in healthy donors (TCRdb year 2017). For the study in its entirety: According to an earlier analysis of a few hundred of the donors, about 179 million T cells yielded some 110 million unique TCR beta sequences and about 300 Gb of sequence data. A later analysis re-examined previously published TCR beta repertoires from more than 600 donors and added high-resolution HLA genotyping to investigate patterns of TCR occurrence. An early release covering roughly 600 HLA-typed donors comprised approximately 290 gigabases of sequencing data and 85 million to 100 million unique TCR sequences. Class I and class II HLA loci were covered by the typing at four-digit resolution. Because of strong linkage in the cohort, five DR-DQ haplotypes were treated as single units for association and clustering. Typing coverage varied by locus: roughly 620-640 donors for A, B, C, DRB1 and DQB1; approximately 560 for DQA1; 600 to 610 for DPA1; more than 450 for DPB1. To decide whether each TCR beta V gene segment behaved as functional or pseudogenic, an earlier analysis of some 580 of the donors relied on high-throughput TCR beta sequencing. The study aimed to test whether signatures of past pathogen exposure could be identified by cataloging public T cell receptors. Across around 400 genotyped donors of the cohort, an average of about 200,000 unique TCR beta nucleotide sequences per donor were sequenced, and around 19% of those sequences were non-productive. Alongside the repertoire data, information on donor age, sex, ethnicity and CMV serostatus was compiled. The genetic ancestry cluster associated with self-reported Caucasian donors included 81% of the 398 genotyped donors. In the later analysis, no new phenotypic data were used to find candidate immune exposures; instead, reliance was placed on TCR beta sequences and their occurrence across donors. The study used immunosequencing to profile the T cell repertoires of approximately 690 subjects and linked those repertoires to cytomegalovirus serostatus. All discovery cohort repertoires had been generated on a single sequencing platform. A later genetic analysis took genome-wide SNP genotypes for about three fifths of the 666 donors and used that subset as a discovery cohort. In addition to the first cohort of around 670 subjects, a separate validation cohort of some 120 different subjects was used. To predict cytomegalovirus infection status, the study brought together high-throughput TCR immunosequencing, statistical association of individual TCRs with disease status, and machine learning.

The library was built by means of the immunoSEQ multiplex PCR assay. For the multiplex PCR, a mixture combining 60 forward primers for TCR Vbeta segments and 13 reverse primers for TCR Jbeta segments was used. Amplification of the CDR3 region of rearranged TCR beta genes was performed with a multiplex PCR assay on genomic DNA. Amplified TCR beta libraries were sequenced as 87-base-pair reads on the Illumina HiSeq System. The original pipeline was this. Across the 666 repertoires, a later analysis counted roughly 77 million unique TCR beta chains, roughly 11 million of which were shared by at least two donors. To remove PCR and sequencing errors, raw reads were error-corrected and collapsed into unique sequences using a nearest-neighbor algorithm that merged closely related sequences. Alignment of CDR3 sequences to IMGT reference sequences was used to assign V, D and J gene segments. For a sequence to be retained, a match of at least six nucleotides was required to both a V gene segment and a J gene segment. A rearrangement counted as productive if the CDR3 had no stop codons and remained in frame with V and J, and every other rearrangement counted as non-productive. CDR3 was defined according to IMGT convention as the region running from the second conserved V-encoded cysteine to the conserved J-encoded phenylalanine. The earlier analysis of roughly 590 of the donors excluded sequences that lacked an unambiguous match to a single V gene segment. An earlier analysis of 550 to 650 of the donors classified V segments as functional when productive rearrangements were above 56.7% and as segregating when the standard deviation between donors was above 5%. A statistical classification framework was developed to diagnose cytomegalovirus status using the catalog of TCR beta chain sequences. V and J gene assignment, in a later analysis, came from comparing TCR nucleotide sequences with IMGT/GENE-DB human TR gene sequences. In a later analysis, CDR3 sequences and most-parsimonious VDJ recombination scenarios were assigned using the TCRdist pipeline. A later analysis defined each TCR beta chain by its CDR3 amino acid sequence plus V-gene family, and excluded reads lacking a unique V-gene family. To address suspected cross-contamination and a sequencing artifact, a later analysis removed approximately 600 highly shared, low-generation-probability nucleotide sequences. In a later analysis, a clonal expansion index for each public chain was calculated from normalized within-repertoire ranks of inferred template counts. In a later analysis, generation probabilities were computed using a VDJ recombination model fitted to out-of-frame rearrangements, and the results were checked against IGoR. In a later analysis, hypergeometric tests were used to score TCR-TCR, TCR-HLA and TCR-CMV co-occurrence, with a repertoire-size bias correction applied to TCR pairs. To estimate false discovery rates, a later analysis permuted the HLA or CMV assignments 20 times. In a later analysis, co-occurring TCRs were grouped with DBSCAN, and TCRdist sequence similarity was added when clustering was performed within HLA-allele-positive subsets. Repertoires with fewer than 30,000 or more than 120,000 public chains were left out of co-occurrence clustering, as were five repertoires with anomalous nucleotide sharing. Drawn from immuneACCESS, this table holds only the in-frame rearrangements with V and J called that TCRdb kept. Clones are partly lost; checked studies trace under half to an unresolved V gene and leave the rest unexplained. V, J and clone size are those of that table, while D and trimming were read from the DNA. The sample has 200,000 or so clones on record, about four fifths of them singletons. Approximately 6% of the sample belongs to the ten largest clones.

The cohort was made up of approximately 700 healthy bone marrow donors. All cohort members were sampled while nominally healthy, although unrecorded immune exposures were likely present. The donor tested CMV seropositive and was one of the 289 seropositive cohort members. A peripheral blood sample was collected from each donor, and TCR beta sequencing was performed on peripheral blood mononuclear cells. Genomic DNA extraction from the blood cell samples was performed with the Qiagen DNeasy Blood Extraction Kit. General conclusions and limits of the study: In an earlier analysis of some 550 of the donors, most TCR beta V segments were observed in productive rearrangements about 87% or about 30% of the time, broadly matching IMGT annotations. Compared with the roughly 670-donor mean, donors in an Asian-associated ancestry cluster had fewer N-insertions in productive TCRs, according to a later genetic analysis. Roughly uniform sequencing depth across donors was assumed in presence/absence analyses, although this assumption may not hold. The classifier was reported to diagnose cytomegalovirus status with high specificity and sensitivity in both the original cohort and the validation cohort. In a later analysis, several top co-occurrence clusters were reported to appear linked to parvovirus B19, influenza, CMV and Epstein-Barr virus. A total of roughly 160 TCR beta chains were listed by the study as associated with cytomegalovirus. The authors suggested that the approach could potentially be generalized to other disease states and immunological phenotypes. Linkage disequilibrium might explain the correlated functional status among segregating V segments, but an unknown experimental factor could not be excluded. A later analysis found that most CMV-associated TCR beta chains appeared HLA-restricted, with HLA associations seemingly driven largely by CMV exposure. In a later genetic analysis, a missense DCLRE1C variant was associated with V-gene and J-gene trimming of TCR beta chains, and the association was replicated in an independent cohort. Specific HLA alleles were associated with more than 15,000 TCR beta sequences at a false discovery rate of 0.05 in a later analysis. Because counts were too low, more than 15 rarely observed V segments, including chromosome 9 orphons, were left out of the earlier analysis of some 600 of the donors. Immune exposure information for the cohort was limited to CMV serostatus. Across donors, most TCR sequences were observed very rarely, whereas some public TCRs were present in many individuals. Because some donors lacked HLA typing at each locus, the association tests relied only on the typed subset. A further reported finding was that TCR beta sequences accurately predicted the HLA-A and HLA-B alleles for most subjects in the first cohort. Three of the identified cytomegalovirus-associated TCR beta chains were confirmed in vitro to be specific for cytomegalovirus antigens. Only TCR beta chains were sequenced in this cohort, and the absence of alpha or paired-chain data limited detectable features. A later analysis found that HLA-associated TCR beta chains were more clonally expanded and had lower generation probabilities than equally common non-associated chains. When HLA alleles, especially DR and DQ, strongly co-occurred, TCR associations were difficult to assign to individual alleles. According to a later analysis, TCR association rates differed among HLA loci, with DRB1 alleles showing the most associated TCRs and HLA-C alleles showing the fewest. The sequencing pipeline was judged likely to have produced a cluster of highly shared sequence variants as a technical artifact. The 87-base-pair reads could not distinguish some IMGT-functional V segments, including TRBV6-2 and TRBV6-3, so those segments were excluded.

The chain employs TRBV19 and TRBJ1-5; confidence is insufficient to name the D gene. Sequenced sample: PBMCs. The receptor was isolated from a woman between 25 and 40 years old in good health and CMV-seropositive. The CDR3 loop reads CASSNGYRGQPQHF. The DNA is TGTGCCAGTAGTAACGGGTATCGGGGTCAGCCCCAGCATTTT.